The 3 T cell receptor beta chains below come from one sample, sequenced in a study of T cells in Graves' hyperthyroidism and ophthalmopathy. Regions amplified from RNA transcripts were the TCR beta CDR3 regions. With the HTBI primer set, the TCR CDR3 went through a first round of RT-PCR. TCRdb re-analysed the multiplex PCR reads in MiXCR, keeping a single row per CDR3 protein. This table has approximately 430,000 distinct CDR3 sequences, over 12% appearing once. Sequenced: blood. The receptors were gathered from a man aged 18 to 29 with Graves' ophthalmopathy.

This clonotype was picked up many times. This sequence joins TRBV7-2 and TRBJ1-1; unclear D gene. The CDR3 sequence is 14 residues long. Germline V gene data show CDR1 as SGHTA and CDR2 as FQGNSA. Trimming took off 5 bases at V and 4 bases at J, with 14 bases between the two ends. In DNA form, the CDR3 reads TGTGCCAGCAGCCGGAGAGGGTGGAGCACTGAAGCTTTCTTT. Translating it yields CASSRRGWSTEAFF.

The chain combines TRBV19 with TRBJ1-2; 9 positions match TRBD1. The CDR3 loop spans 14 amino acids. Germline V CDR1 and CDR2: LNHDA, SQIVND (reference sequence). V lost 6 bases and J lost 4; bases outside the gene matches: 6. CDR3 region: CASRRTGVGYGYTF. CDR3 DNA sequence: TGTGCCAGTAGGCGGACAGGGGTGGGCTATGGCTACACCTTC.

The sample holds many counts of this clonotype. This CDR3 reads CASSSTGRTQYF. The CDR3 DNA reads as TGTGCCAGCAGCTCCACAGGGAGGACGCAGTATTTT. The J gene is TRBJ2-3, the V gene TRBV11-3; D tentatively reads TRBD1 or TRBD2 (6 bases each). The CDR3 totals 12 residues. Germline CDR1 is SGHNT and CDR2 is YENEEA. V was trimmed by 4 bases and J by 9 bases, leaving 11 bases between them. The variable domain in full, completed from reference TRBV11-3 and TRBJ2-3, reads EAGVVQSPRYKIIEKKQPVAFWCNPISGHNTLYWYLQNLGQGPELLIRYENEEAVDDSQLPKDRFSAERLKGVDSTLKIQPAELGDSAVYLCASSSTGRTQYFGPGTRLTVL.